This paragraph covers one T cell receptor beta chain sequence. What it recognizes is unknown. This entry is derived from a study of T-cell reconstitution after alpha-beta-depleted transplantation in children. The TCRbeta library incorporated unique molecular identifiers. TCRdb redid the calling of the PCR reads with MiXCR, one entry per CDR3 protein. The sample has about 98,000 distinct CDR3 sequences, under 9% seen once; the top ten hold roughly 15%. Points from the study as a whole: Several hundred expanded graft clones reportedly were the source of alpha-beta T cells about two months after transplant. Counts and diversity of T cells one year after transplant came mostly from newly produced T cells. Surviving recipient T cells and thymic progenitors produced the high day-60 TCRbeta diversity seen in some patients.

The sample in question was PBMCs, obtained before TCRalphabeta/CD19-depleted stem cell transplant. The TCR originated in a boy between 2 and 10 years old with acute lymphoblastic leukemia, due to receive a stem cell transplant.

CDR3 bases: TGTGCCAGCAGCTCCGGACTAGCGGGGAACGAGCAGTACTTC. Its protein product is CASSSGLAGNEQYF. This chain joins TRBV7-3 and TRBJ2-7, with 12 bases identical to TRBD2. Losses at the gene ends were 4 bases for V and 5 bases for J; bases not matched to a gene: 3. Germline loops: CDR1 SGHTA, CDR2 FQGTGA. This CDR3 has 14 residues.